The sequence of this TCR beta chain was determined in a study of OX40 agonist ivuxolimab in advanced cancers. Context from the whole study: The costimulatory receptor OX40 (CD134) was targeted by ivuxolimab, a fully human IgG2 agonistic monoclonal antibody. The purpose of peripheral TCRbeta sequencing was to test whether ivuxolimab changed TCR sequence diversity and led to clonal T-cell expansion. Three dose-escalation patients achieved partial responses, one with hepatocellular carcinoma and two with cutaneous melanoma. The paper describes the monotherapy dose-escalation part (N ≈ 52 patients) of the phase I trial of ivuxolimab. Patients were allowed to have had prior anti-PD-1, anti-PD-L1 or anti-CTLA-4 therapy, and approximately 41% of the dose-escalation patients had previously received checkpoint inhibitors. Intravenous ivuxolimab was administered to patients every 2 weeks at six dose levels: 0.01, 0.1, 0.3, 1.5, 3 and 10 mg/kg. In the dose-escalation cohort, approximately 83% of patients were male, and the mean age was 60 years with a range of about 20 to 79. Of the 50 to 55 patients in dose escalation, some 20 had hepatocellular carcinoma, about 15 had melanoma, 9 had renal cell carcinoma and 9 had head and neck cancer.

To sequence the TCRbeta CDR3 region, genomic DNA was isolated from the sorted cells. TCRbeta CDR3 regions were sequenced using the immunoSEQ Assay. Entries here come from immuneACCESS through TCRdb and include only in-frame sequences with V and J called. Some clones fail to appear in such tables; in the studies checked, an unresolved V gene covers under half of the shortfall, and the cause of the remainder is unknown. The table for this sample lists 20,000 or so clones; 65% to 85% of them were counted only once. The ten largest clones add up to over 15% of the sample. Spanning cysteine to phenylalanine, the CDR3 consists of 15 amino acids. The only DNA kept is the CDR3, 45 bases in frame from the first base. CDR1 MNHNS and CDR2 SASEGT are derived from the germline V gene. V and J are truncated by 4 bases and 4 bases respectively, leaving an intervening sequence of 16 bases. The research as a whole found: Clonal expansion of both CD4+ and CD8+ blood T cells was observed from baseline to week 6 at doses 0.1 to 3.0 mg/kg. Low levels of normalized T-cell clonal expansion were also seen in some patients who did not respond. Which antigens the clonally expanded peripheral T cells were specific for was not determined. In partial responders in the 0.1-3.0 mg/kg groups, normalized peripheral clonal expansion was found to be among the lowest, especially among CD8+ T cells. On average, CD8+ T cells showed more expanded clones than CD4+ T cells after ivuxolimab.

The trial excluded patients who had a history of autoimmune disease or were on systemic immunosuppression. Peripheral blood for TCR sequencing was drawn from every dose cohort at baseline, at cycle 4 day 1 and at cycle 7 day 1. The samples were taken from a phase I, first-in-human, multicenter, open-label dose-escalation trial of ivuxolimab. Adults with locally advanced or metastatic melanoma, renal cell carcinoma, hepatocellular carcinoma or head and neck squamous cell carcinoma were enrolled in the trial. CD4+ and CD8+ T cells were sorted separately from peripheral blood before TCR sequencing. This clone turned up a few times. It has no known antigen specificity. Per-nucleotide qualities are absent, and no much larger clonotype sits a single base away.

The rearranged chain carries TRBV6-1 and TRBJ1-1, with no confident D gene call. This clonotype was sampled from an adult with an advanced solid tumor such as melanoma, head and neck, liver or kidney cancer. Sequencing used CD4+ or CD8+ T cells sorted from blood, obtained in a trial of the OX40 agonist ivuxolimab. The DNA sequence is TGTGCCAGCAGTGCCGCCGGGATCCTGGGCACTGAAGCTTTCTTT. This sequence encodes CASSAAGILGTEAFF.